Below are 10 T cell receptor beta chains sequenced from a single sample in a study of blood T cell repertoires in COVID-19. TCRdb's copy holds only in-frame clones and misses some; the assay was immunoSEQ multiplex PCR. The table lists approximately 170,000 clones, roughly 80% of them singletons. The sequencing sample was made of PBMCs or T cells enriched from blood (not recorded which). The receptors here all came from a woman between 50 and 59 years old who had recovered from COVID-19.

The chain joins TRBV24-1 to TRBJ2-7, with 7 bases matching TRBD1. The J segment lost 6 bases and the V segment lost 2 bases, leaving 6 bases of the junction unmatched. The CDR3 consists of 14 residues. Per the germline V gene, CDR1 is KGHDR and CDR2 is SFDVKD. The CDR3 sequence is CATSDSDRASEQYF. In DNA, the CDR3 is TGTGCCACCAGTGATTCCGACAGGGCTAGCGAGCAGTACTTC.

The chain recombines TRBV28 with TRBJ2-5, with 7 nucleotides matching TRBD1. This CDR3 region has 14 residues. The V gene's germline CDR1 is MDHEN and CDR2 SYDVKM. Losses at the gene ends were 4 bases for V and 5 bases for J; bases not matched to a gene: 7. CDR3 protein: CASSSPGQAETQYF. The CDR3 DNA reads as TGTGCCAGCAGTTCCCCTGGACAGGCCGAGACCCAGTACTTC.

This clone was counted once. This chain links TRBV9 with TRBJ1-1, with a weak D call TRBD1 (6 bases). The V end was cut by 0 bases, the J end by 0 bases, with 18 bases between. The CDR3 loop spans 18 amino acids. The germline gives CDR1 SGDLS, CDR2 YYNGEE. This chain's CDR3 is CASSVVTGGQEVNTEAFF. The DNA of the CDR3 is TGTGCCAGCAGCGTAGTAACGGGGGGACAAGAGGTGAACACTGAAGCTTTCTTT. Using reference TRBV9 and TRBJ1-1 for the parts outside the CDR3, the full variable domain is DSGVTQTPKHLITATGQRVTLRCSPRSGDLSVYWYQQSLDQGLQFLIQYYNGEERAKGNILERFSAQQFPDLHSELNLSSLELGDSALYFCASSVVTGGQEVNTEAFFGQGTRLTVV.

This rearrangement joins TRBV14 to TRBJ2-3; TRBD2 aligns across 7 bases. V lost 1 base, J lost 4 bases, and 8 bases stayed unmatched. CDR1 and CDR2 (germline): SGHDN, FVKESK. The CDR3 loop spans 16 amino acids. DNA of the CDR3: TGTGCCAGCAGCCAAGGGGGAGCGGGAACTTCAGATACGCAGTATTTT. As protein: CASSQGGAGTSDTQYF.

This clone was observed a handful of times. Mismatch with germline at one junction end may stem from a read error. This rearrangement joins TRBV12-3 or TRBV12-4 to TRBJ1-3; a weak D match, TRBD1 (5 bases). This CDR3 has 12 amino acids. The CDR3 reads CASSLGVGTDHF. The CDR3 region has the DNA TGTGCCAGCAGTTTGGGTGTGGGGACTGACCATTTT.

The gene calls are TRBV29-1 and TRBJ2-3; a weak D match, TRBD1 (5 bases). Looked up from germline, CDR1 is SQVTM and CDR2 is ANQGSEA. V was shortened by 1 base and J by 3 bases, with 8 bases between the two germline ends. The CDR3 loop spans 13 amino acids. The chain's CDR3 is CSVEGQGTDTQYF. The DNA for the CDR3 is TGCAGCGTTGAAGGCCAGGGTACAGATACGCAGTATTTT.

The V call is TRBV24-1, the J call TRBJ1-2; 8 nucleotides line up with TRBD1. CDR3 size: 13 residues. The germline CDR1 and CDR2 sequences are KGHDR and SFDVKD. V was pared by 7 bases and J by 11 bases, with 11 bases of the junction left unmatched. Here the CDR3 reads CATSPGTGAPYTF. CDR3 DNA sequence: TGTGCCACCAGCCCCGGGACAGGCGCTCCTTACACCTTC.

The J gene is TRBJ2-3, the V gene TRBV7-2, with 7 bases matching TRBD2. V lost 5 bases and J lost 5; bases outside the gene matches: 13. This CDR3 has 16 residues. The germline CDR1 and CDR2 sequences are SGHTA and FQGNSA. Here the CDR3 DNA reads TGTGCCAGCAGCCATTTCCCGCGGGGGAGAGGAGATACGCAGTATTTT. Protein: CASSHFPRGRGDTQYF.

CDR3 residues: CASRLSGALQETQYF. For the CDR3, the DNA is TGTGCCAGCAGACTCAGCGGGGCCCTCCAAGAGACCCAGTACTTC. The chain combines TRBV3-1 (or the pseudogene TRBV3-2) with TRBJ2-5; TRBD2 agrees at 7 bases. This CDR3 has 15 residues. The V and J ends lost 6 bases and 1 base, in that order; junction bases with no gene match: 8. Germline assignment: CDR1 LGHDT and CDR2 YNNKEL (reference sequence).

The gene calls are TRBV29-1 and TRBJ1-2; TRBD1 matches at 9 bases. Germline-derived CDR1 and CDR2 are SQVTM and ANQGSEA. The V segment lost 7 bases and the J segment 4 bases; nucleotides outside the gene matches: 10. The CDR3 covers 14 residues. For the CDR3, the DNA is TGCAGCGCAAACAGGGGGGACAGGGTCTATGGCTACACCTTC. Translated, it gives CSANRGDRVYGYTF. Combining the CDR3 with reference TRBV29-1 and TRBJ1-2 gives the whole variable domain SAVISQKPSRDICQRGTSLTIQCQVDSQVTMMFWYRQQPGQSLTLIATANQGSEATYESGFVIDKFPISRPNLTFSTLTVSNMSPEDSSIYLCSANRGDRVYGYTFGSGTRLTVV.